These T cell receptor beta chains were read from a single sample in a study of shared T cell receptors in the human thymus. This table comes from immunoSEQ multiplex PCR, and its TCRdb copy is limited to in-frame clones, with some not included. The profile covers about 660,000 clones, with 88% appearing a single time and over 0.008% taken by the ten largest. The same sample was also studied in work on human thymus T cells.

Specimen: thymocytes. The receptors here all came from a boy under two years old with a congenital heart defect. Both conserved end residues are part of each CDR3. The order of the fields is V gene, D gene, J gene, clone size, CDR3 protein. The D gene is left open where the match is weak. A row's size may be missing; if present it is once, few, many or a size class.

V: TRBV4-1
D: TRBD1
J: TRBJ2-1
size: -
CDR3: CASSQDRGQGRNEQFF

V: TRBV6-1
D: -
J: TRBJ2-7
size: -
CDR3: CASRGPGAYEQYF

V: TRBV4-3
D: -
J: TRBJ2-1
size: -
CDR3: CASSQSSGGPSYNEQFF

V: TRBV4-1
D: -
J: TRBJ2-6
size: -
CDR3: CASSPELVLRSGANVLTF

V: TRBV28
D: -
J: TRBJ2-7
size: once
CDR3: CASTRTPSHEQYF

V: TRBV7-3
D: TRBD2
J: TRBJ2-1
size: -
CDR3: CASSLRPRHPVSGISVNEQFF

V: TRBV4-2
D: TRBD1
J: TRBJ1-2
size: -
CDR3: CASSQDLGQGNYGYTF

V: TRBV29-1
D: -
J: TRBJ2-5
size: -
CDR3: CSVVDPAGPRGETQYF

V: TRBV19
D: -
J: TRBJ1-2
size: -
CDR3: CASSMEQEDPQNGYTF

V: TRBV4-3
D: TRBD2
J: TRBJ2-1
size: -
CDR3: CASSQDFAGVGYNEQFF

V: TRBV28
D: -
J: TRBJ1-5
size: few
CDR3: CASRGGHQPQHF

V: TRBV28
D: -
J: TRBJ2-7
size: once
CDR3: CASSLKWQGGRGQYF

V: TRBV2
D: TRBD2
J: TRBJ2-3
size: -
CDR3: CARGGLAGEGGGTDTQYF

V: TRBV4-1
D: TRBD2
J: TRBJ2-7
size: -
CDR3: CASSQDMSGRSPYEQYF

V: TRBV6-1
D: TRBD1
J: TRBJ1-1
size: -
CDR3: CASSRQGMNTEAFF

V: TRBV10-2
D: -
J: TRBJ1-1
size: -
CDR3: CASDATGSGLNTEAFF

V: TRBV15
D: -
J: TRBJ1-5
size: -
CDR3: CATSRDGGALDQPQHF

V: TRBV5-1
D: TRBD2
J: TRBJ2-2
size: -
CDR3: CASSSTSGRFTGELFF

V: TRBV11-3
D: TRBD1
J: TRBJ2-7
size: -
CDR3: CASSYVRDREKAGEREQYF

V: TRBV9
D: TRBD2
J: TRBJ2-5
size: -
CDR3: CASSVVGLVPLETQYF

V: TRBV11-2
D: -
J: TRBJ1-1
size: once
CDR3: CASSPTGKNTEAFF

V: TRBV7-6
D: TRBD2
J: TRBJ2-1
size: -
CDR3: CASGGVASGNSYNEQFF

V: TRBV5-6
D: -
J: TRBJ2-1
size: -
CDR3: CASSLVSGANNEQFF

V: TRBV19
D: -
J: TRBJ2-4
size: -
CDR3: CASSDNSGLAKNIQYF

V: TRBV4-3
D: TRBD2
J: TRBJ2-5
size: -
CDR3: CASSQNPGGRETQYF

V: TRBV15
D: TRBD1
J: TRBJ1-5
size: -
CDR3: CATSRDRRGLGQPQHF

V: TRBV5-1
D: -
J: TRBJ2-1
size: -
CDR3: CASSEGLVSDEQFF

V: TRBV27
D: -
J: TRBJ1-1
size: -
CDR3: CASSSSEVFEAFF

V: TRBV7-9
D: TRBD2
J: TRBJ2-7
size: -
CDR3: CASSLIAGVYEQYF

V: TRBV14
D: -
J: TRBJ1-4
size: few
CDR3: CASSQGETEKLFF

V: TRBV28
D: TRBD2
J: TRBJ2-5
size: -
CDR3: CASSSFGRGETQYF

V: TRBV28
D: TRBD1
J: TRBJ2-1
size: few
CDR3: CASSGGQGQDNEQFF

V: TRBV4-2
D: -
J: TRBJ2-1
size: once
CDR3: CASSQEGHTSGEQFF

V: TRBV9
D: TRBD2
J: TRBJ2-7
size: -
CDR3: CASSSPGRDAHEQYF

V: TRBV6-1
D: TRBD2
J: TRBJ2-5
size: -
CDR3: CASSDCSGLECETQYF

V: TRBV19
D: -
J: TRBJ1-4
size: -
CDR3: CASSMLGHVREKLFF

V: TRBV5-6
D: TRBD1
J: TRBJ2-1
size: -
CDR3: CASSRDRPPYNEQFF

V: TRBV29-1
D: -
J: TRBJ1-2
size: -
CDR3: CSVEDVLQNGYTF

V: TRBV5-1
D: TRBD1
J: TRBJ2-7
size: -
CDR3: CASSPDRVKTYEQYF

V: TRBV28
D: -
J: TRBJ2-7
size: -
CDR3: CASSLRQPYSAHYYEQYF